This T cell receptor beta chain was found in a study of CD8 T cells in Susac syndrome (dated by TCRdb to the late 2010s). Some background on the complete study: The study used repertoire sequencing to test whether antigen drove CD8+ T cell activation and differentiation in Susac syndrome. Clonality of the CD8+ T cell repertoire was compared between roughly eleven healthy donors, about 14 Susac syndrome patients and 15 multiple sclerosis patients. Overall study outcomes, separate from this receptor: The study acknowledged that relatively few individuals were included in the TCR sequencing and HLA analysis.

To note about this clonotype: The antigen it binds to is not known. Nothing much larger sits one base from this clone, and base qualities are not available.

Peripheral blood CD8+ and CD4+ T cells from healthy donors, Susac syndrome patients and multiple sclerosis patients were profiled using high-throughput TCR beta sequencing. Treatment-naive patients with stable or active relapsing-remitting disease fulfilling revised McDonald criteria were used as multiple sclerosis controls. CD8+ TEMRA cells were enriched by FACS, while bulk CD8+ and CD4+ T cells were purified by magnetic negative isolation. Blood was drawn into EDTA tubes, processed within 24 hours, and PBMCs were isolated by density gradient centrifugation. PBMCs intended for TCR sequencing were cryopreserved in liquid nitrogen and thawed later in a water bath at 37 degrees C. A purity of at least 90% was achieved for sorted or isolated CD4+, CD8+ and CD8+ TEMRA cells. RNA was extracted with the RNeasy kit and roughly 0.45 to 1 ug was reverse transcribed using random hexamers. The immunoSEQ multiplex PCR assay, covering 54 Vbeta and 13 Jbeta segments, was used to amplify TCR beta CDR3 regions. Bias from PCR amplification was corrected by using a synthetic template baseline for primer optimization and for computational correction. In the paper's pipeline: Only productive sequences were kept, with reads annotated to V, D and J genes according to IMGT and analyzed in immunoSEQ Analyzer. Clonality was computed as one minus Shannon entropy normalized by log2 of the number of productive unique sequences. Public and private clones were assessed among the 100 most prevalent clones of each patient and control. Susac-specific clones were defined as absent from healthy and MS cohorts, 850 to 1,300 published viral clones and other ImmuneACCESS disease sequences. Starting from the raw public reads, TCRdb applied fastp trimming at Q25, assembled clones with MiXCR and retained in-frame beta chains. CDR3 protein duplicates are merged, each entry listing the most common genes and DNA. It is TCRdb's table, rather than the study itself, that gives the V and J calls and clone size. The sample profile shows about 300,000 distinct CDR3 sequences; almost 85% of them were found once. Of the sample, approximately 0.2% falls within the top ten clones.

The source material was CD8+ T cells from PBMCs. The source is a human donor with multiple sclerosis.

The nucleotide sequence reads as follows: TGTGCCAGCAGTTACTCGTCCCTTAGCAATCAGCCCCAGCATTTT. Its amino acids are CASSYSSLSNQPQHF. The chain uses TRBV6-2 or TRBV6-3 and TRBJ1-5, with the identity of the D gene unclear. At the junction V is shortened by 0 bases and J by 0 bases, with 6 bases in between. Looking up the germline V gene yields CDR1 MNHEY and CDR2 SVGEGT. Including the terminal cysteine and phenylalanine, the CDR3 comprises 15 residues. This entry keeps only the CDR3 DNA: 45 bases, framed from base 1.